These 14 T cell receptor beta chains originate from one sample sequenced in a study of early T cells in non-severe SARS-CoV-2 infection. TCRdb independently ran MiXCR on the 5' RACE reads; one entry per CDR3 protein. The sample has tens of thousands of distinct CDR3 sequences, under 8.5% seen once; the top ten hold roughly 4.2%. Material: whole blood. The receptors derive from an adult who was a healthcare worker with PCR-confirmed SARS-CoV-2 infection or an uninfected control (not recorded which).

The rearrangement uses TRBV20-1 and TRBJ2-5; possible D gene TRBD2, 5 bases. The CDR3 sequence is 13 residues long. Trimming took 0 bases from V and 3 from J, leaving 8 bases between them. Germline CDR1 reads DFQATT; CDR2 reads SNEGSKA (reference sequence). The CDR3 reads CSARDMGEETQYF. The CDR3 DNA reads as TGCAGTGCTAGAGATATGGGAGAAGAGACCCAGTACTTC.

This clonotype was picked up many times. V and J are TRBV6-1 and TRBJ1-4; 8 bases line up with TRBD1. In germline, CDR1 is MNHNS, CDR2 SASEGT. This CDR3 has 15 residues. Losses at the gene ends were 5 bases for V and 7 bases for J; bases not matched to a gene: 9. The CDR3 spells CASSFRQGKGEKLFF. CDR3 sequence (DNA): TGTGCCAGCAGTTTCAGACAGGGGAAAGGTGAAAAACTGTTTTTT.

The chain employs TRBV29-1 and TRBJ1-1; D not resolved. Germline-derived CDR1 and CDR2 are SQVTM and ANQGSEA. Trimming left V 4 bases short and J 11 bases short, with 8 bases between. This CDR3 has 9 amino acids. In DNA form, the CDR3 reads TGCAGCGTTGGGGATACGGCTTTCTTT. Its translation is CSVGDTAFF.

This clonotype has at least ten counts. The chain couples TRBV3-1 to TRBJ2-7; 9 bases are shared with TRBD2. This CDR3 region has 15 residues. Germline-derived CDR1 and CDR2 are LGHDT and YNNKEL (reference sequence). Trimming removed 3 bases from V and 2 bases from J; junction bases left unmatched: 5. The chain's CDR3 is CASSQSVAGAYEQYF. The CDR3 DNA reads as TGTGCCAGCAGCCAGTCGGTAGCGGGGGCCTACGAGCAGTACTTC.

The chain has TRBV4-1 and TRBJ2-5; D perhaps matches TRBD1 (6 bases). The CDR3 has 15 residues. V lost 6 bases and J lost 2, with 16 bases in between. The germline V gene has CDR1 MGHRA and CDR2 YSYEKL. The CDR3 reads CASRSITGIQETQYF. DNA of the CDR3: TGCGCCAGCAGGTCGATCACAGGGATTCAAGAGACCCAGTACTTC.

This clonotype was counted only a few times. CDR3 DNA: TGTGCCTGGTCCCGAGTTGTTCGCTCCCAGGGCTACACCTTC. This sequence encodes CAWSRVVRSQGYTF. V and J are TRBV30 and TRBJ1-2; no clear D gene. V gave up 5 bases and J gave up 8 bases, with 21 bases separating them. This CDR3 has 14 residues. Germline CDR1 is GTSNPN and CDR2 is SVGIG (reference sequence). The full variable domain, rest sourced from reference TRBV30 and TRBJ1-2, is SQTIHQWPATLVQPVGSPLSLECTVEGTSNPNLYWYRQAAGRGLQLLFYSVGIGQISSEVPQNLSASRPQDRQFILSSKKLLLSDSGFYLCAWSRVVRSQGYTFGSGTRLTVV.

Regarding this clonotype: A much larger clone lies one base from this, so it may be a read error. The chain has TRBV29-1 and TRBJ2-3, with D uncertain. CDR1 and CDR2 from the germline V gene are SQVTM and ANQGSEA. V gave up 3 bases and J gave up 0 bases, with 10 bases separating them. CDR3 length equals 14 residues. The CDR3 here is CSVDGRKSTDTQYF. For the CDR3, the DNA is TGCAGCGTTGATGGCCGGAAAAGCACAGATACGCAGTATTTT.

This chain connects TRBV9 to TRBJ2-5; the D gene is possibly TRBD1 (5 bases). The germline gives CDR1 SGDLS, CDR2 YYNGEE. The V and J ends lost 0 bases and 5 bases respectively, with 14 bases between them. This CDR3 is built from 15 residues. The CDR3 coding sequence is TGTGCCAGCAGCGTAGCGGCAGGGTTGCGGGAGACCCAGTACTTC. Translated: CASSVAAGLRETQYF.

This clonotype was recorded a few times. The chain is built from TRBV29-1 and TRBJ1-2, with D tentatively TRBD1 (6 bases). The CDR3 has 11 amino acids. Germline loops: CDR1 SQVTM, CDR2 ANQGSEA. Trimming took 5 bases from V and 5 from J, leaving 9 bases between them. In nucleotides, the CDR3 is TGCAGCGTTCGGGGGCCTTATGGCTACACCTTC. As protein: CSVRGPYGYTF.

The V call is TRBV6-6, the J call TRBJ1-5, with TRBD1 as a possible D gene (6 bases). V dropped 6 bases and J dropped 3 bases, with 21 bases sitting between them. The CDR3 is 17 residues long. CDR1 and CDR2 (germline): MNHNY, SVGAGI (reference sequence). CDR3 coding DNA: TGTGCCAGCAGCTGGACAGCCCGGGGAGGTAACAATCAGCCCCAGCATTTT. This codes for CASSWTARGGNNQPQHF.

This clonotype was counted a few times. The CDR3 here is CASSPWDGETGLDEQFF. The CDR3 DNA is TGTGCCAGCTCACCATGGGATGGGGAAACAGGATTGGATGAGCAGTTCTTC. V gene TRBV18 combines with J gene TRBJ2-1; tentatively, D is TRBD1 (5 bases). CDR1 is KGHSH, CDR2 LQKENI, per germline. The V end was cut by 2 bases, the J end by 8 bases, with 22 bases between. This CDR3 region has 17 residues.

The chain has TRBV13 and TRBJ2-7; D is perhaps TRBD1 or TRBD2 (5 bases each). CDR3 length equals 15 residues. Trimming removed 0 bases at V and 4 bases at J, with 13 bases between. Germline V lookup: CDR1 PRHDT, CDR2 FYEKMQ (reference sequence). The CDR3 nucleotides are TGTGCCAGCAGCTTAGGGCTAGTGGGGGTATACGAGCAGTACTTC. Amino acids: CASSLGLVGVYEQYF.

The rearrangement joins TRBV4-1 to TRBJ2-1, with unresolved D. Per germline, CDR1 MGHRA and CDR2 YSYEKL. V gave up 2 bases and J gave up 7 bases, with 3 bases separating them. The CDR3 runs to 11 residues. CDR3: CASSQWNEQFF. CDR3 nucleotides: TGCGCCAGCAGCCAATGGAATGAGCAGTTCTTC.

DNA for the CDR3: TGTGCCAGCAGCATGGGGGGTCTTGGCTACACCTTC. As protein: CASSMGGLGYTF. The chain links TRBV9 to TRBJ1-2; D might be TRBD1 (5 bases). V shed 4 bases and J shed 7 bases, with 11 bases lying between them. The germline gives CDR1 SGDLS, CDR2 YYNGEE. CDR3 length: 12 residues.